This TCR beta chain was captured by sequencing in a study of PD-1 blockade in classical Hodgkin lymphoma. Regarding time point: cycle 4 day 1 (C4D1), after 5 to 7 weeks of nivolumab. After autologous stem cell transplantation all patients relapsed, and prior brentuximab vedotin exposure differed between cohorts. This clone occurred a few times. The table came from immunoSEQ multiplex PCR; TCRdb's copy has only in-frame clones and leaves some out. The top ten clones hold approximately 18% of a sample with 40,000 to 55,000 clones, approximately 80% of them seen once. Germline assignment: CDR1 SGDLS and CDR2 YYNGEE. The V end lost 3 bases, the J end lost 3 bases, and 19 bases lay between the germline ends. CDR3 length equals 17 residues.

The source is a human donor with classical Hodgkin lymphoma. J is TRBJ1-3 and V is TRBV9; no clear D. The input for sequencing was peripheral blood mononuclear cells (PBMCs), taken before the fourth cycle of nivolumab. The CDR3 sequence is CASSGGRGLTVGNTIYF. CDR3 DNA: TGTGCCAGCAGCGGGGGAAGAGGGCTCACCGTTGGAAACACCATATATTTT. The full variable domain, completed using reference TRBV9 and TRBJ1-3, is DSGVTQTPKHLITATGQRVTLRCSPRSGDLSVYWYQQSLDQGLQFLIQYYNGEERAKGNILERFSAQQFPDLHSELNLSSLELGDSALYFCASSGGRGLTVGNTIYFGEGSWLTVV.